This T cell receptor (beta chain) was obtained from a study of blood T cell repertoires in COVID-19. Study-wide context: Researchers got acute and convalescent COVID-19 samples from the United States, Italy and Spain. PBMCs, B-cell-depleted T cells, or T cells provided the cDNA or gDNA that made up the material.

This CDR3 contains 15 residues. Unmatched junction bases numbered 4, after V lost 1 base and J lost 3 bases. Germline V CDR1 and CDR2: SGHNT, YENEEA. Per the original data handling: Cell counts per sample came from amplifying reference gene primers. The table came from immunoSEQ multiplex PCR; TCRdb's copy has only in-frame clones and leaves some out. V and J calls and clone size are given by that table; D and trimming were obtained from the DNA. The sample has some 460,000 clones; about 89% are singletons. This chain uses TRBV11-3 with TRBJ1-2, with 8 bases lining up with TRBD1. Sequenced input: peripheral blood. The source is a woman aged 25 to 39 with acute or convalescent COVID-19. The CDR3 sequence: CASSLGTGKDYGYTF. The CDR3 DNA reads TGTGCCAGCAGCTTAGGGACAGGGAAGGACTATGGCTACACCTTC.